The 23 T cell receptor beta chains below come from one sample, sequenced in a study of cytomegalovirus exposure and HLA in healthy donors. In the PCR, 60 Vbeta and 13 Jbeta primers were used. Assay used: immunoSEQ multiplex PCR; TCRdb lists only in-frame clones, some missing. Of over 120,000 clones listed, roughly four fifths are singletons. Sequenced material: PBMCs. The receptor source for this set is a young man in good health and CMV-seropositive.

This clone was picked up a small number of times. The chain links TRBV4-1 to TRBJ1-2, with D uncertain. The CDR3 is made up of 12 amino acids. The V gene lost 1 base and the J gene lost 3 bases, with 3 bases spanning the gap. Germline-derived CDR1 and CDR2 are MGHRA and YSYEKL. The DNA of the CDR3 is TGCGCCAGCAGCCAAGTCGACTATGGCTACACCTTC. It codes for CASSQVDYGYTF.

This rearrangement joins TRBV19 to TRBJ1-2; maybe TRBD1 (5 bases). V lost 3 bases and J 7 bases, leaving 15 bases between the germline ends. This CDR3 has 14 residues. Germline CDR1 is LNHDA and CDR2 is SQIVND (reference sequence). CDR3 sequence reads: CASSITPGRTGYTF. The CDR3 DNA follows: TGTGCCAGTAGTATTACCCCAGGGAGGACTGGCTACACCTTC. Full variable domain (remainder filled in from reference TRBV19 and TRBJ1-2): DGGITQSPKYLFRKEGQNVTLSCEQNLNHDAMYWYRQDPGQGLRLIYYSQIVNDFQKGDIAEGYSVSREKKESFPLTVTSAQKNPTAFYLCASSITPGRTGYTFGSGTRLTVV.

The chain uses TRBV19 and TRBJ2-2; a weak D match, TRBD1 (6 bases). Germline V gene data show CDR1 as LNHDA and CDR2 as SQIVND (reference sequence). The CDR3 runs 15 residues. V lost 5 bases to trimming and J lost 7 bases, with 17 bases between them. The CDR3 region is CASSLGTGFIGELFF. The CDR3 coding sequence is TGTGCCAGTAGTTTGGGCACAGGGTTCATCGGGGAGCTGTTTTTT. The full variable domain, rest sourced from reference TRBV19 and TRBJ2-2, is DGGITQSPKYLFRKEGQNVTLSCEQNLNHDAMYWYRQDPGQGLRLIYYSQIVNDFQKGDIAEGYSVSREKKESFPLTVTSAQKNPTAFYLCASSLGTGFIGELFFGEGSRLTVL.

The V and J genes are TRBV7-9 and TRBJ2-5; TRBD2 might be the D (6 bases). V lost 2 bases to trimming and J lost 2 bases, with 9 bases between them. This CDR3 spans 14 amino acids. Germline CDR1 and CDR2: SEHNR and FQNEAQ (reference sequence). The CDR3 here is CASSLTLAQETQYF. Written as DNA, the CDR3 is TGTGCCAGCAGCTTAACGCTAGCGCAAGAGACCCAGTACTTC.

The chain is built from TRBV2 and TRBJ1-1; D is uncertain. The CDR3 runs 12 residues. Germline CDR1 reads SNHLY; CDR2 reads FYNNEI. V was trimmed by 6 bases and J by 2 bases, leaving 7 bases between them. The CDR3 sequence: CASSEGNTEAFF. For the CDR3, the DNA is TGTGCCAGCAGCGAGGGAAACACTGAAGCTTTCTTT.

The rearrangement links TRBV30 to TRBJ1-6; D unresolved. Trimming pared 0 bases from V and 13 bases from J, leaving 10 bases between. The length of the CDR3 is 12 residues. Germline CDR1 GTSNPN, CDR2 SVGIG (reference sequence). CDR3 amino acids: CAWSVPGGPLHF. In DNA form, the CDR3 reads TGTGCCTGGAGTGTACCGGGAGGGCCCCTCCACTTT.

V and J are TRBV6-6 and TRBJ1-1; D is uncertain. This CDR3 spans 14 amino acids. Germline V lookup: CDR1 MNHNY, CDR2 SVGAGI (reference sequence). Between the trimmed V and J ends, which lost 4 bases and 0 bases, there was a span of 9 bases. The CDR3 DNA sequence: TGTGCCAGCAGTTCCTCCAACTTGAACACTGAAGCTTTCTTT. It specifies CASSSSNLNTEAFF.

CDR3: CASSESRVNTGELFF. CDR3 sequence (DNA): TGTGCCAGCAGTGAAAGTAGAGTGAACACCGGGGAGCTGTTTTTT. This chain links TRBV2 with TRBJ2-2; D call uncertain. The CDR3 extends over 15 amino acids. Germline V lookup: CDR1 SNHLY, CDR2 FYNNEI. V was trimmed by 2 bases and J by 1 base, leaving 8 bases between them.

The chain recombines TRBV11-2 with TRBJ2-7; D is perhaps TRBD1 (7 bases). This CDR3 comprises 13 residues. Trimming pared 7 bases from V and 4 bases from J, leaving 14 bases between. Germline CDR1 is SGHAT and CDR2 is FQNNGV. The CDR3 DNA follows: TGTGCCAGCAAGGGGCAGGGGGGATACGAGCAGTACTTC. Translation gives CASKGQGGYEQYF.

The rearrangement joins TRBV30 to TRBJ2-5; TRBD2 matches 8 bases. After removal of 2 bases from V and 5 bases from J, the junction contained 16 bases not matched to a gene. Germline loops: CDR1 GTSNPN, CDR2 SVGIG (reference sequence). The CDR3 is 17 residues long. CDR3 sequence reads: CAWSKPSGGRNRETQYF. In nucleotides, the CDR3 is TGTGCCTGGAGTAAGCCGAGCGGGGGTAGGAATCGGGAGACCCAGTACTTC.

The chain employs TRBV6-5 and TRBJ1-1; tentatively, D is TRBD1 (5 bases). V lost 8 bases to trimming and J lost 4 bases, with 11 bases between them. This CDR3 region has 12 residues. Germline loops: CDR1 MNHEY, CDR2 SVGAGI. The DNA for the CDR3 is TGTGCCAGCTCGGGGGGGGGCACTGAAGCTTTCTTT. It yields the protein CASSGGGTEAFF.

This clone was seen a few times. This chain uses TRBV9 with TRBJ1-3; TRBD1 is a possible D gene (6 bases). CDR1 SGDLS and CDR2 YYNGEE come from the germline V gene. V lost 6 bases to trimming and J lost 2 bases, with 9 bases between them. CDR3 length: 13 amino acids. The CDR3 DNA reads TGTGCCAGCATGGACAGTACTGGAAACACCATATATTTT. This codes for CASMDSTGNTIYF. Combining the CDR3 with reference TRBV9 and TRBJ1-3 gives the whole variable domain DSGVTQTPKHLITATGQRVTLRCSPRSGDLSVYWYQQSLDQGLQFLIQYYNGEERAKGNILERFSAQQFPDLHSELNLSSLELGDSALYFCASMDSTGNTIYFGEGSWLTVV.

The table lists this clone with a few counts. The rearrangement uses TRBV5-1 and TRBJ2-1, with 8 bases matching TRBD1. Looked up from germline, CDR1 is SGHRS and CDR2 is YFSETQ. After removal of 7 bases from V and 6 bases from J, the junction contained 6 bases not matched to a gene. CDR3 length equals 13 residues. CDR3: CASATGDINEQFF. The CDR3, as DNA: TGCGCCAGCGCGACAGGGGATATCAATGAGCAGTTCTTC.

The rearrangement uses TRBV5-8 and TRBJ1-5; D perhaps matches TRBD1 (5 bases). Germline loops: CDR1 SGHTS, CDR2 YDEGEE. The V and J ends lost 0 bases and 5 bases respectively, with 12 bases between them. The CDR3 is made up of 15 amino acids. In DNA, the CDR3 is TGTGCCAGCAGCTTGGTCCCAGGGAGGCATCAGCCCCAGCATTTT. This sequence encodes CASSLVPGRHQPQHF.

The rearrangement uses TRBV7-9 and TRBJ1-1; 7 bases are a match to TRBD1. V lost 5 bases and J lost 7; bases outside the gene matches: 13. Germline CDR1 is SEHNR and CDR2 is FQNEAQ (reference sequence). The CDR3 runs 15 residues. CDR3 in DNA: TGTGCCAGCAGCGTCGTAACAGGGGCCGGAGGTGAAGCTTTCTTT. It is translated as CASSVVTGAGGEAFF.

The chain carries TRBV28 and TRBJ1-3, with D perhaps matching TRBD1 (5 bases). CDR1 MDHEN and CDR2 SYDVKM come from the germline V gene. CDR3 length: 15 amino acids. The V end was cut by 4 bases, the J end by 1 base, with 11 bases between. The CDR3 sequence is CASSSQGSSGNTIYF. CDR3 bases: TGTGCCAGCAGTTCCCAGGGTTCTTCTGGAAACACCATATATTTT.

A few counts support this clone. DNA of the CDR3: TGTGCCAGCGGGGGAGCGGGGAACTACGAGCAGTACTTC. Translating gives CASGGAGNYEQYF. The rearrangement joins TRBV6-5 to TRBJ2-7, with TRBD2 matching over 7 bases. CDR1 and CDR2 (germline): MNHEY, SVGAGI. V lost 8 bases and J lost 3; bases outside the gene matches: 7. This CDR3 is 13 amino acids long.

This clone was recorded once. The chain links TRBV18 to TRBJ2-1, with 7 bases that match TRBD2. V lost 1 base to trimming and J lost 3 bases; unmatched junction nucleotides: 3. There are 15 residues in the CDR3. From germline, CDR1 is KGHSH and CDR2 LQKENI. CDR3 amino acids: CASSPRGSDYNEQFF. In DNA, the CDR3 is TGTGCCAGCTCACCACGCGGGAGCGACTACAATGAGCAGTTCTTC.

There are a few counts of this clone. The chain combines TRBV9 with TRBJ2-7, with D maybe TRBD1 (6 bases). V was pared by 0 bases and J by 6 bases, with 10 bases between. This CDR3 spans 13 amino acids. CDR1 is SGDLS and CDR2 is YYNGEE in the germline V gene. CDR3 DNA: TGTGCCAGCAGCGTAGCACTGGGGGCCGAGCAGTACTTC. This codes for CASSVALGAEQYF.

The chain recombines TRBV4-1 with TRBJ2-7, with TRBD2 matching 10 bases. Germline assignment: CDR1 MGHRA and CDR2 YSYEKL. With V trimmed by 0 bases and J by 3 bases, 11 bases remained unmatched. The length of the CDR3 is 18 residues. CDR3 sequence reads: CASSQEGIATSGNYEQYF. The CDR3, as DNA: TGCGCCAGCAGCCAAGAAGGTATTGCAACTAGCGGGAACTACGAGCAGTACTTC.

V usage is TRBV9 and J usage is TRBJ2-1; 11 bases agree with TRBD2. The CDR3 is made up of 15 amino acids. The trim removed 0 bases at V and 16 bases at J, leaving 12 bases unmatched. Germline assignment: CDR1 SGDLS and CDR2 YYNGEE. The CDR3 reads CASSVARASGGRGFF. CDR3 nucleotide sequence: TGTGCCAGCAGCGTAGCTCGGGCTAGCGGGGGGCGCGGATTCTTC.

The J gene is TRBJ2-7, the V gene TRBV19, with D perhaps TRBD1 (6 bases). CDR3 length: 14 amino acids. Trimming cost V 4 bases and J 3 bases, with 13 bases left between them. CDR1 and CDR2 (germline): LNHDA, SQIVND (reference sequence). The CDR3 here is CASSTAGALYEQYF. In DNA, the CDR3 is TGTGCCAGTAGTACGGCAGGGGCCCTCTACGAGCAGTACTTC.

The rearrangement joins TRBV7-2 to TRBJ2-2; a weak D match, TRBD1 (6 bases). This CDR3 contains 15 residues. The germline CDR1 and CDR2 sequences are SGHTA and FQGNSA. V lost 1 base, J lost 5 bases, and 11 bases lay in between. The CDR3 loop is CASSLEGGWTGELFF. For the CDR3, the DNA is TGTGCCAGCAGCTTAGAAGGGGGATGGACCGGGGAGCTGTTTTTT. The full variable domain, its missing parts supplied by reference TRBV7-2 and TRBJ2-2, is GAGVSQSPSNKVTEKGKDVELRCDPISGHTALYWYRQSLGQGLEFLIYFQGNSAPDKSGLPSDRFSAERTGGSVSTLTIQRTQQEDSAVYLCASSLEGGWTGELFFGEGSRLTVL.